Listed below are T cell receptor beta chains from one sample, sequenced in a study of CD8+ T cells in alopecia areata. Method: immunoSEQ multiplex PCR; TCRdb's copy keeps in-frame clones and lacks some. The table shows approximately 180,000 clones, with approximately 56% occurring only once. The material was CD4+ T cells sorted from blood, obtained at week 0. The receptors derive from a human donor with alopecia areata. Both conserved end residues are part of each CDR3. Each record gives: D gene, J gene, clone size, V gene, CDR3 DNA, CDR3 protein. D genes are given only for firm matches. For some rows the clone size is stated as once, few or many, or as a class when expanded; others skip it.

TRBD2	TRBJ2-3	-	TRBV5-6	TGTGCCAGCAGCCTCACTAGCGGGGGCAGAACAGATACGCAGTATTTT	CASSLTSGGRTDTQYF
-	TRBJ1-3	-	TRBV9	TGTGCCAGCAGCTTAGGGAATCCTGGAAACACCATATATTTT	CASSLGNPGNTIYF
-	TRBJ1-5	few	TRBV7-4	TGTGCCAGCAGCTTACTTGGACCCCCCCAGCATTTT	CASSLLGPPQHF
-	TRBJ1-1	few	TRBV6-6	TGTGCCAGCAGTTACTTATCTCAGGTGGCTTTCTTT	CASSYLSQVAFF
-	TRBJ1-4	-	TRBV11-2	TGTGCCAGCAGCTTAGCTCCGAATGAAAAACTGTTTTTT	CASSLAPNEKLFF
-	TRBJ1-5	-	TRBV6-1	TGTGCCAGCAGGTCCTGGGAGCCCCAGCATTTT	CASRSWEPQHF
-	TRBJ2-7	-	TRBV4-2	TGTGCCAGCAGCCAAGATTCCTGGGACAATCCATCCTACGAGCAGTACTTC	CASSQDSWDNPSYEQYF
TRBD2	TRBJ2-5	-	TRBV5-1	TGCGCCAGCAAACCAGGGACTAGCGGGGAAGAGACCCAGTACTTC	CASKPGTSGEETQYF
-	TRBJ1-5	many	TRBV28	TGTGCCAGCAGTCCAGGAGAGGGTCGTCAGCCCCAGCATTTT	CASSPGEGRQPQHF
-	TRBJ2-7	-	TRBV4-2	TGTGCCAGCAGCACCGGGACGGGGAGTTACGAGCAGTACTTC	CASSTGTGSYEQYF
-	TRBJ2-2	-	TRBV9	TGTGCCAGCAGCGTGTACCAGGGCGGCGGGGAGCTGTTTTTT	CASSVYQGGGELFF
TRBD2	TRBJ2-1	-	TRBV5-1	TGCGCCAGCAGCTTGGGAGCGGGGGAATACAATGAGCAGTTCTTC	CASSLGAGEYNEQFF
-	TRBJ1-1	few	TRBV25-1	TGTGCCAGCAACGGGGCGAATGAAGCTTTCTTT	CASNGANEAFF
TRBD1	TRBJ2-7	few	TRBV4-1	TGCGCCAGCAGCCAAGACCCCGGTGACAGGGTATCCGGGCAGTACTTC	CASSQDPGDRVSGQYF
-	TRBJ2-1	-	TRBV9	TGTGCCAGCAGCGTACGGACTACCACCTACAATGAGCAGTTCTTC	CASSVRTTTYNEQFF
-	TRBJ2-5	once	TRBV14	TGTGCCAGCAGCCAACTAGGTCAGCGGGAGACCCAGTACTTC	CASSQLGQRETQYF
-	TRBJ2-7	few	TRBV4-2	TGTGCCAGCAGCCAAGAGGCCCTAGCGTCTAGCTACGAGCAGTACTTC	CASSQEALASSYEQYF
-	TRBJ2-7	-	TRBV7-9	TGTGCCAGCAGCTTAAATCCGGCCACCACCCTTGAACAGTACTTC	CASSLNPATTLEQYF
TRBD2	TRBJ2-7	-	TRBV6-1	TGTGCCAGCAGGGCCAGGGGACTAGTCACCTACGAGCAGTACTTC	CASRARGLVTYEQYF
-	TRBJ2-1	-	TRBV6-6	TGTGCCAGCAGTTACTCCCATGAGCAGTTCTTC	CASSYSHEQFF
TRBD1	TRBJ2-7	-	TRBV18	TGTGCCAGCTCACCACTACAGGGGGCTAGGGAGCAGTACTTC	CASSPLQGAREQYF
TRBD2	TRBJ2-7	few	TRBV9	TGTGCCAGCAGCGCACTAGCGGGGGGCCCCTACGAGCAGTACTTC	CASSALAGGPYEQYF
-	TRBJ1-1	-	TRBV4-1	TGCGCCAGCAGCCAAGATCCCGGGAACACTGAAGCTTTCTTT	CASSQDPGNTEAFF